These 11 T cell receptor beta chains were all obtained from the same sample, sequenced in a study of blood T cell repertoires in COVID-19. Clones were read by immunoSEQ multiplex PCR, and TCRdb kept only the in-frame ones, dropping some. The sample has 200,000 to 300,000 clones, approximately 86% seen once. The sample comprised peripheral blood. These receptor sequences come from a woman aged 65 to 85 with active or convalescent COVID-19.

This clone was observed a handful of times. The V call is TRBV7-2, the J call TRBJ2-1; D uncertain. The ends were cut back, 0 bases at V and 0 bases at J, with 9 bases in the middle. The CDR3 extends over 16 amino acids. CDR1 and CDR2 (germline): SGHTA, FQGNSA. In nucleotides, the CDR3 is TGTGCCAGCAGCTTAGCTGTGGCGGTCTCCTACAATGAGCAGTTCTTC. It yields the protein CASSLAVAVSYNEQFF.

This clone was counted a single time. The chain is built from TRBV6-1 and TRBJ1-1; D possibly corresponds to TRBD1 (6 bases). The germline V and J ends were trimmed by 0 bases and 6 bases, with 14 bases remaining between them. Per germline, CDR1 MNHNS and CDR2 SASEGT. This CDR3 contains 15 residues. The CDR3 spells CASSEATGFVPEAFF. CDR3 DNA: TGTGCCAGCAGTGAAGCTACAGGGTTTGTCCCTGAAGCTTTCTTT.

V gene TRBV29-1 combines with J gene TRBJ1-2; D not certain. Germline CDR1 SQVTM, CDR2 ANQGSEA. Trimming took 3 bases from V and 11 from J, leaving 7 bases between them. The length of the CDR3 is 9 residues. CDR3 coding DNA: TGCAGCGTTGAGCAGGAATACACCTTC. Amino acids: CSVEQEYTF.

DNA of the CDR3: TGTGCCAGTAGATCGGTATCTATGGGCTACACCTTC. Translating gives CASRSVSMGYTF. The rearrangement links TRBV19 to TRBJ1-2, with unresolved D. CDR1 and CDR2 (germline): LNHDA, SQIVND (reference sequence). V was trimmed by 6 bases and J by 8 bases, leaving 13 bases between them. CDR3 size: 12 residues.

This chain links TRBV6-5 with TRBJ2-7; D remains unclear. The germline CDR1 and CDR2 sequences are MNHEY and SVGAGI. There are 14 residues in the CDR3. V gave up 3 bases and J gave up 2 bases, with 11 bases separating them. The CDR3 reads CASSYRSVTYEQYF. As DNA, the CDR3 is TGTGCCAGCAGTTATCGGAGTGTTACCTACGAGCAGTACTTC.

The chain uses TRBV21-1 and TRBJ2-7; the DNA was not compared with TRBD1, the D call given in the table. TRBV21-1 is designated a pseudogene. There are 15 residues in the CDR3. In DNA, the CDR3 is TGTGCCAGCAGCAAACGAGATCGGGACACCTACGAGCAGTACTTC. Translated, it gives CASSKRDRDTYEQYF.

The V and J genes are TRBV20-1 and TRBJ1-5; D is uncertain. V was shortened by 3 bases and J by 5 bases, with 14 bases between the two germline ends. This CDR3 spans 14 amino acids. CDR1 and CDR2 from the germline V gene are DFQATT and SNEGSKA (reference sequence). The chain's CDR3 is CSASGQMMDQPQHF. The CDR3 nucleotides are TGCAGTGCTAGTGGGCAGATGATGGATCAGCCCCAGCATTTT.

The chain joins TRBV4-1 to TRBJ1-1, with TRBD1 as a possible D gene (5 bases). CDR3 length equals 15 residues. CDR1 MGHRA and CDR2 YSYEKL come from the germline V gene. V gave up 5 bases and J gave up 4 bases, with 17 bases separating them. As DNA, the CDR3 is TGCGCCAGCAGCATGAGAGCGGGGCTAGGCACTGAAGCTTTCTTT. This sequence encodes CASSMRAGLGTEAFF.

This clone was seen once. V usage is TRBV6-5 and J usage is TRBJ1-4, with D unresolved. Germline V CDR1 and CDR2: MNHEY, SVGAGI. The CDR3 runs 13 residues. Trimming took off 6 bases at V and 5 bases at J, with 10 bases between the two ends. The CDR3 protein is CASSRSGNEKLFF. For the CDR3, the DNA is TGTGCCAGCAGCCGTAGCGGGAATGAAAAACTGTTTTTT.

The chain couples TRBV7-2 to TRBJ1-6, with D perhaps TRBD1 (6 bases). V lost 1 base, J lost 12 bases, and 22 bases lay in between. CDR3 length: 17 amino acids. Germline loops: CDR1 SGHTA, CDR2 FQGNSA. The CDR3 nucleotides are TGTGCCAGCAGCTTAGTCCGCACAGGGCCCTACCCTGTACCCCTCCACTTT. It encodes CASSLVRTGPYPVPLHF.

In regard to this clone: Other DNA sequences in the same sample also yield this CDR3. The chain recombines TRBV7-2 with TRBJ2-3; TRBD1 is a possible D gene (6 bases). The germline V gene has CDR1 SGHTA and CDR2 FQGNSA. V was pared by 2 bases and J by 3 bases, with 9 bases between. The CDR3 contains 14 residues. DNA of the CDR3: TGTGCCAGCAGCTTAAGGGGGTCGACAGATACGCAGTATTTT. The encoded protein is CASSLRGSTDTQYF.